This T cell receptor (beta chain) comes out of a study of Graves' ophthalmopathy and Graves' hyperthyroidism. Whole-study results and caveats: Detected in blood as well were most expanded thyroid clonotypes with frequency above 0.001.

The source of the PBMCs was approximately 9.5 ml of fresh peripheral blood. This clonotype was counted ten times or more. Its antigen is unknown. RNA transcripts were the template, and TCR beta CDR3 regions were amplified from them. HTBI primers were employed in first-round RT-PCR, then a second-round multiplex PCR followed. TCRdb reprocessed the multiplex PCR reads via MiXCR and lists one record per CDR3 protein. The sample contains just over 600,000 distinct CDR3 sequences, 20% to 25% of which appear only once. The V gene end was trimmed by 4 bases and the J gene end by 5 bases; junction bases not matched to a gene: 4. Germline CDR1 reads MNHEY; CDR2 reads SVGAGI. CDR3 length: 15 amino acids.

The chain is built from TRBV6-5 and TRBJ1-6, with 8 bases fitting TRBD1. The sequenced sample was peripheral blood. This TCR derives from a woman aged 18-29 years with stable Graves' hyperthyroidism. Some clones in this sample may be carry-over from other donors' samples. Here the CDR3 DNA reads TGTGCCAGCAGTTCAGGGGGCGCTGATAATTCACCCCTCCACTTT. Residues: CASSSGGADNSPLHF.